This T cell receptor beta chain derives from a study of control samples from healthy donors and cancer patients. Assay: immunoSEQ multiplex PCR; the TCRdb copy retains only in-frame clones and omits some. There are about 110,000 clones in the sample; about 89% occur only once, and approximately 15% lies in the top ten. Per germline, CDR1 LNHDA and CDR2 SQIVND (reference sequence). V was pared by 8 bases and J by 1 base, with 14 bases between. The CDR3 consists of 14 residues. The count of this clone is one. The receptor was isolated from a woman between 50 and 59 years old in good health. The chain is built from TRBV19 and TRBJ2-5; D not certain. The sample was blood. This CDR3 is CASGFGESQETQYF. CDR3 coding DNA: TGTGCCAGTGGGTTCGGCGAGTCCCAAGAGACCCAGTACTTC. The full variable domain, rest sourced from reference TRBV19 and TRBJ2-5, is DGGITQSPKYLFRKEGQNVTLSCEQNLNHDAMYWYRQDPGQGLRLIYYSQIVNDFQKGDIAEGYSVSREKKESFPLTVTSAQKNPTAFYLCASGFGESQETQYFGPGTRLLVL.